The 4 T cell receptor beta chains below all came from one sample that was sequenced in a study of identical twins. TCRdb analysed the 5' RACE reads with MiXCR anew, one entry per CDR3 protein. The sample consists of fewer than 900,000 distinct CDR3 sequences, around 20% of them appearing once. This sample was also put to use in a study of T cells expressing NK-cell markers.

The sample consisted of PBMCs. All receptors come from a woman under 30 in good health.

The sample holds a few counts of this clonotype. The chain combines TRBV20-1 with TRBJ2-1; TRBD2 is a possible D gene (7 bases). With 1 base removed from V and 7 bases from J, the gap between germline ends came to 14 bases. Germline CDR1 and CDR2: DFQATT and SNEGSKA (reference sequence). The CDR3 has 14 residues. This CDR3 reads CSARGLGGGNEQFF. The CDR3 DNA reads TGCAGTGCTAGAGGACTAGGGGGGGGGAATGAGCAGTTCTTC.

The chain has TRBV7-9 and TRBJ1-2; D is undetermined. Trimming left V 2 bases short and J 4 bases short, with 20 bases between. The CDR3 loop spans 17 amino acids. Germline V CDR1 and CDR2: SEHNR, FQNEAQ (reference sequence). As DNA, the CDR3 is TGTGCCAGCAGCTTAACCCATCTGAGCGGAGTCCGCTATGGCTACACCTTC. It is translated as CASSLTHLSGVRYGYTF.

This clonotype was counted at least ten times. The chain employs TRBV20-1 and TRBJ2-1; 8 bases line up with TRBD1. This CDR3 contains 14 residues. CDR1 and CDR2 from the germline V gene are DFQATT and SNEGSKA (reference sequence). Trimming cost V 6 bases and J 0 bases; bases outside gene matches: 4. CDR3 sequence (DNA): TGCAGTGCCCCTGGACAGGGCTCCTACAATGAGCAGTTCTTC. Translated: CSAPGQGSYNEQFF.

This chain uses TRBV7-9 with TRBJ1-2; possible D gene TRBD1, 5 bases. The CDR3 spans 13 residues. The V gene lost 5 bases and the J gene lost 4 bases, with 11 bases spanning the gap. CDR1 SEHNR and CDR2 FQNEAQ come from the germline V gene (reference sequence). CDR3 bases: TGTGCCAGCAGCCGAGGGGAGGCCTATGGCTACACCTTC. Its translation is CASSRGEAYGYTF.